The rows below give T cell receptor beta chains drawn from one sample of a study of regulatory T cells in long-lasting Graves disease. One entry per CDR3 protein results from TCRdb running MiXCR on the multiplex PCR reads. The repertoire consists of 300,000 to 400,000 distinct CDR3 sequences, with 15% occurring once and the leading ten covering roughly 20%. The sequencing here drew on peripheral blood mononuclear cells (PBMCs), taken at new diagnosis, from a patient treated with antithyroid drugs. These receptors were taken from a female donor with Graves disease. The CDR3 runs from the conserved cysteine through the conserved F or W. Fields, in order: J gene, clone size, V gene, D gene, CDR3 DNA, CDR3 protein. The D gene is left open where the match is weak. Rows give clone size only sometimes, using once, few, many, or a class for an expanded clone.

j_gene: TRBJ1-5
abundance: NA
v_gene: TRBV6-2/TRBV6-3
d_gene: NA
CDR3nt: TGTGCCAGCAGTTACTCGAGGGGGGTCGCCCAGCATTTT
CDR3aa: CASSYSRGVAQHF

j_gene: TRBJ1-2
abundance: NA
v_gene: TRBV19
d_gene: NA
CDR3nt: TGTGCCAGTAGTATAGATGCAAAGAAGCGCTACACCTTC
CDR3aa: CASSIDAKKRYTF

j_gene: TRBJ2-7
abundance: many
v_gene: TRBV5-1
d_gene: TRBD1
CDR3nt: TGCGCCAGCAGCTGGAAGGACAGGTCGACCTCCTACGAGCAGTACTTC
CDR3aa: CASSWKDRSTSYEQYF

j_gene: TRBJ2-2
abundance: many
v_gene: TRBV12-3/TRBV12-4
d_gene: TRBD1
CDR3nt: TGTGCCAGCAGTCACGGGACAGGGGAGTACGCCGGGGAGCTGTTTTTT
CDR3aa: CASSHGTGEYAGELFF

j_gene: TRBJ2-1
abundance: few
v_gene: TRBV19
d_gene: NA
CDR3nt: TGTGCCAGTAGTCCCAACAGGAACAATGAGCAGTTCTTC
CDR3aa: CASSPNRNNEQFF

j_gene: TRBJ1-1
abundance: NA
v_gene: TRBV27
d_gene: NA
CDR3nt: TGTGCCAGCAGTTTGCGGCCAGTACCGACAAAGGACACTGAAGCTTTCTTT
CDR3aa: CASSLRPVPTKDTEAFF

j_gene: TRBJ1-4
abundance: NA
v_gene: TRBV7-9
d_gene: NA
CDR3nt: TGTGCCAGCAGCTTAGCGGTGGTCCAGGGGGAAAAACTGTTTTTT
CDR3aa: CASSLAVVQGEKLFF

j_gene: TRBJ2-3
abundance: many
v_gene: TRBV5-1
d_gene: NA
CDR3nt: TGCGCCAGCAGCCCAAGGACAGTCTCCGCTCCCATCACAGATACGCAGTATTTT
CDR3aa: CASSPRTVSAPITDTQYF

j_gene: TRBJ2-1
abundance: few
v_gene: TRBV6-5
d_gene: TRBD2
CDR3nt: TGTGCCAGCAGTTACGGACTAGCGTCCTACAATGAGCAGTTCTTC
CDR3aa: CASSYGLASYNEQFF

j_gene: TRBJ2-7
abundance: NA
v_gene: TRBV6-1
d_gene: NA
CDR3nt: TGTGCCAGCAGTGAGTCGGGCCGCTACGAGCAGTACTTC
CDR3aa: CASSESGRYEQYF

j_gene: TRBJ1-6
abundance: few
v_gene: TRBV14
d_gene: NA
CDR3nt: TGTGCCAGCAGCCAAGATCAGGGAGATAATTCACCCCTCCACTTT
CDR3aa: CASSQDQGDNSPLHF

j_gene: TRBJ2-2
abundance: many
v_gene: TRBV5-1
d_gene: TRBD1
CDR3nt: TGCGCCAGCAGCTTGGTAGGGACAGCGAACACCGGGGAGCTGTTTTTT
CDR3aa: CASSLVGTANTGELFF

j_gene: TRBJ2-7
abundance: many
v_gene: TRBV29-1
d_gene: NA
CDR3nt: TGCAGCGTTGAAGTGGTCCCGGAGGACGAGCAGTACTTC
CDR3aa: CSVEVVPEDEQYF

j_gene: TRBJ1-1
abundance: many
v_gene: TRBV18
d_gene: NA
CDR3nt: TGTGCCAGCTCTCCCGTGCGAGGGACTGAAGCTTTCTTT
CDR3aa: CASSPVRGTEAFF

j_gene: TRBJ2-1
abundance: few
v_gene: TRBV11-2
d_gene: NA
CDR3nt: TGTGCCAGCAGCTTAGACGCCTATAATAGGCATGAGCAGTTCTTC
CDR3aa: CASSLDAYNRHEQFF

j_gene: TRBJ1-2
abundance: many
v_gene: TRBV27
d_gene: TRBD1
CDR3nt: TGTGCCAGCAGTACCCGACAGGGTATCTACTATGGCTACACCTTC
CDR3aa: CASSTRQGIYYGYTF

j_gene: TRBJ1-5
abundance: many
v_gene: TRBV5-1
d_gene: NA
CDR3nt: TGCGCCAGCAGCTTAAATGCAGGGAAGAATCAGCCCCAGCATTTT
CDR3aa: CASSLNAGKNQPQHF

j_gene: TRBJ2-5
abundance: many
v_gene: TRBV6-2/TRBV6-3
d_gene: NA
CDR3nt: TGTGCCAGCATGAACTGGGCGGAGGGACAAGAGACCCAGTACTTC
CDR3aa: CASMNWAEGQETQYF

j_gene: TRBJ2-1
abundance: NA
v_gene: TRBV19
d_gene: TRBD1
CDR3nt: TGTGCCAGTAATCCGGGACAGGGATACAATGAGCAGTTCTTC
CDR3aa: CASNPGQGYNEQFF

j_gene: TRBJ2-2
abundance: many
v_gene: TRBV12-5
d_gene: NA
CDR3nt: TGTGCTAGTGGTTTCCTCAACACCGGGGAGCTGTTTTTT
CDR3aa: CASGFLNTGELFF

j_gene: TRBJ2-4
abundance: NA
v_gene: TRBV7-2
d_gene: NA
CDR3nt: TGTGCCAGCAGCCCCCCAGGTGGCGGGGTAGTGAGCATTCAGTACTTC
CDR3aa: CASSPPGGGVVSIQYF

j_gene: TRBJ2-3
abundance: NA
v_gene: TRBV6-1
d_gene: NA
CDR3nt: TGTGCCAGCAGCATTCAGGGGAGGGACACAGATACGCAGTATTTT
CDR3aa: CASSIQGRDTDTQYF

j_gene: TRBJ1-1
abundance: few
v_gene: TRBV11-2
d_gene: TRBD1
CDR3nt: TGTGCCAGCAGCTTAGTTTCGGGGACAGGGGGCCTAGGCACTGAAGCTCTCTTT
CDR3aa: CASSLVSGTGGLGTEALF

j_gene: TRBJ2-1
abundance: many
v_gene: TRBV11-1
d_gene: NA
CDR3nt: TGTGCCAGCAGCTTCCCACTAGAGTCCAATGAGCAGTTCTTC
CDR3aa: CASSFPLESNEQFF

j_gene: TRBJ2-5
abundance: many
v_gene: TRBV11-3
d_gene: TRBD1
CDR3nt: TGTGCCAGCAGCCAGGGACAGGGGGCCTCAGAGACCCAGTACTTC
CDR3aa: CASSQGQGASETQYF

j_gene: TRBJ1-6
abundance: NA
v_gene: TRBV5-1
d_gene: TRBD1
CDR3nt: TGCGCCAGCAGCTTACGGACAGGGAACTCACCCCTCCACTTT
CDR3aa: CASSLRTGNSPLHF

j_gene: TRBJ1-2
abundance: many
v_gene: TRBV2
d_gene: NA
CDR3nt: TGTGCCAGCAGTGAGGACACGTCTTACTATGGCTACACCTTC
CDR3aa: CASSEDTSYYGYTF

j_gene: TRBJ1-1
abundance: few
v_gene: TRBV3-1
d_gene: TRBD1
CDR3nt: TGTGCCAGCAGCCTCCTTGGGACAGTTAAAAGGGCGGGGGATGAAGCTTTCTTT
CDR3aa: CASSLLGTVKRAGDEAFF

j_gene: TRBJ1-1
abundance: NA
v_gene: TRBV5-1
d_gene: NA
CDR3nt: TGCGCCAGCAGCTTGGACGGTCTTACAGCGACTGAAGCTTTCTTT
CDR3aa: CASSLDGLTATEAFF

j_gene: TRBJ2-1
abundance: NA
v_gene: TRBV7-2
d_gene: TRBD1
CDR3nt: TGTGCCTGCTCTGGGGACGGGACAGGGGGTGGAGGTGAGCAGTTCTTC
CDR3aa: CACSGDGTGGGGEQFF

j_gene: TRBJ2-7
abundance: many
v_gene: TRBV5-1
d_gene: NA
CDR3nt: TGCGCCAGCAGCTTGGGACAGGTGATCCACGAGCAGTACTTC
CDR3aa: CASSLGQVIHEQYF

j_gene: TRBJ2-3
abundance: many
v_gene: TRBV20-1
d_gene: NA
CDR3nt: TGCAGTGCTAGAGATTCCGCCTCCCCCGGGACAGATACGCAGTATTTT
CDR3aa: CSARDSASPGTDTQYF